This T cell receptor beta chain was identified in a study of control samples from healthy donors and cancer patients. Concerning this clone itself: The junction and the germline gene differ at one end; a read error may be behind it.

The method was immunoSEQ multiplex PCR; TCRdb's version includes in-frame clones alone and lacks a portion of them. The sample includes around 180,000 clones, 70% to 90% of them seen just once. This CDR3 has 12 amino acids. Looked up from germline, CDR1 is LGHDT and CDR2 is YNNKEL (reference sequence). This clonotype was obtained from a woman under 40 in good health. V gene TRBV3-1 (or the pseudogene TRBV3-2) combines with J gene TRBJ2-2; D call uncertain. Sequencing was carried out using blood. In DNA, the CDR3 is TGTGCCAGCGGCCAAGAGCCCGGGGAGCTGTTTTTT. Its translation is CASGQEPGELFF.